Listed here is a single T cell receptor (beta chain). Trimming took 2 bases from V and 5 from J; bases not matched to a gene: 4. The CDR3 consists of 15 residues. Germline values: CDR1 MGHRA, CDR2 YSYEKL. This entry belongs to a study of T cell responses to AZD1222 COVID-19 vaccine. Clones were sequenced by immunoSEQ multiplex PCR, and TCRdb holds only the in-frame ones, with some missing. The repertoire includes approximately 100,000 clones, around 87% of them detected once, and roughly 10% sits in the top ten. The gene calls are TRBV4-1 and TRBJ2-7; 12 nucleotides line up with TRBD1. The sequenced sample was peripheral blood, obtained 28 days after the second AZD1222 dose. The clonotype comes from an adult who received the AZD1222 COVID-19 vaccine. The CDR3: CASSQLGTGGHEQYF. CDR3 sequence (DNA): TGCGCCAGCAGCCAATTGGGGACAGGGGGCCACGAGCAGTACTTC.